This entry lists 27 T cell receptor beta chains sequenced from one sample in a study of control samples from healthy donors and cancer patients (dated by TCRdb to 2018 to 2021). Library prep was done by the immunoSEQ multiplex PCR assay. Entries here come from immuneACCESS through TCRdb and include only in-frame sequences with V and J called. Some clones fail to appear in such tables; in the studies checked, an unresolved V gene covers under half of the shortfall, and the cause of the remainder is unknown. The sample has 200,000 to 250,000 clones on record, 90% to 95% of them singletons. The ten largest clones capture roughly 1.6% of the sample. The sample was blood. Source of these receptors: a man aged 50-59 years in good health.

The V gene is TRBV3-1 (or the pseudogene TRBV3-2), the J gene TRBJ2-5, with 11 bases that match TRBD2. The V and J ends lost 1 base and 7 bases, in that order; junction bases with no gene match: 2. The germline CDR1 and CDR2 sequences are LGHDT and YNNKEL (reference sequence). The CDR3 is made up of 14 amino acids. Here the CDR3 DNA reads TGTGCCAGCAGCCAAGGAGGGACTAGCGGGACCCAGTACTTC. Its translation is CASSQGGTSGTQYF.

V and J are TRBV5-1 and TRBJ2-5, with D uncertain. This CDR3 region has 15 residues. Germline values: CDR1 SGHRS, CDR2 YFSETQ. Trimming removed 5 bases from V and 2 bases from J, with 16 bases in between. CDR3 DNA sequence: TGCGCCAGCAGACCGGCAGGAGAACCACAAGAGACCCAGTACTTC. Its protein product is CASRPAGEPQETQYF.

This chain uses TRBV6-5 with TRBJ2-7; D is uncertain. The V end lost 7 bases, the J end lost 7 bases, and 20 bases lay between the germline ends. The CDR3 contains 14 residues. CDR1 is MNHEY and CDR2 is SVGAGI in the germline V gene. The CDR3 spells CASTGLVDHREQYF. DNA for the CDR3: TGTGCCAGCACCGGGCTAGTAGATCATCGGGAGCAGTACTTC.

The chain joins TRBV15 to TRBJ2-5, with D possibly being TRBD1 (5 bases). Trimming took 3 bases from V and 0 from J, leaving 8 bases between them. From germline, CDR1 is LNHNV and CDR2 YYDKDF (reference sequence). CDR3 size: 14 residues. The CDR3: CATSRKGYQETQYF. The CDR3 nucleotides read TGTGCCACCAGCAGGAAGGGGTACCAAGAGACCCAGTACTTC.

This chain uses TRBV28 with TRBJ2-5; D may be TRBD2 (6 bases). The CDR3 spans 12 residues. Trimming stripped 5 bases from V and 3 bases from J, with 7 bases between. The V gene's germline CDR1 is MDHEN and CDR2 SYDVKM. The CDR3 DNA is TGTGCCAGCAGTGGACTAAAAGAGACCCAGTACTTC. It specifies CASSGLKETQYF.

V usage is TRBV7-2 and J usage is TRBJ1-1, with 7 positions matching TRBD1. Germline-derived CDR1 and CDR2 are SGHTA and FQGNSA. The trim removed 1 base at V and 4 bases at J, leaving 3 bases unmatched. This CDR3 has 14 residues. CDR3 nucleotides: TGTGCCAGCAGCTTAGACAGGGGAAGCACTGAAGCTTTCTTT. Its translation: CASSLDRGSTEAFF.

This chain uses TRBV6-5 with TRBJ1-1; D gene uncertain. The CDR3 sequence is 13 residues long. CDR1 is MNHEY, CDR2 SVGAGI, per germline. The V end lost 6 bases, the J end lost 1 base, and 9 bases lay between the germline ends. For the CDR3, the DNA is TGTGCCAGCAGGAGGACGGAGAACACTGAAGCTTTCTTT. It encodes CASRRTENTEAFF.

CDR3 DNA: TGCGCCAGCAGCTTGGCCCAGCGCACAGATACGCAGTATTTT. Its protein product is CASSLAQRTDTQYF. The V gene is TRBV5-1, the J gene TRBJ2-3; D is ambiguous. The germline gives CDR1 SGHRS, CDR2 YFSETQ. Trimming cost V 0 bases and J 1 base, with 6 bases left between them. The CDR3 is made up of 14 amino acids.

V usage is TRBV19 and J usage is TRBJ1-6; 9 bases agree with TRBD1. The CDR3 has 16 residues. Trimming removed 5 bases from V and 4 bases from J; junction bases left unmatched: 6. Germline CDR1 is LNHDA and CDR2 is SQIVND (reference sequence). The CDR3 nucleotides read TGTGCCAGTAGTCTACGCGGACAGGGGTATAATTCACCCCTCCACTTT. The encoded protein is CASSLRGQGYNSPLHF.

The V gene is TRBV10-3, the J gene TRBJ1-5; 7 nucleotides line up with TRBD1. The trim removed 9 bases at V and 4 bases at J, leaving 3 bases unmatched. From germline, CDR1 is ENHRY and CDR2 SYGVKD. The CDR3 is 12 amino acids. CDR3: CAIAQGNQPQHF. In nucleotides, the CDR3 is TGTGCCATAGCACAGGGGAATCAGCCCCAGCATTTT.

V is TRBV7-3 and J is TRBJ2-2; 8 nucleotides line up with TRBD2. Germline lookup yields CDR1 SGHTA and CDR2 FQGTGA. V shed 5 bases and J 2 bases; nucleotides not matched to a gene: 19. The length of the CDR3 is 20 residues. CDR3 sequence (DNA): TGTGCCAGCAGCCTGCTAGCGGGTCCTACCTCGGACTATAACACCGGGGAGCTGTTTTTT. Protein: CASSLLAGPTSDYNTGELFF.

This chain links TRBV3-1 (or the pseudogene TRBV3-2) with TRBJ1-3, with 7 bases lining up with TRBD1. There are 15 residues in the CDR3. The germline V gene has CDR1 LGHDT and CDR2 YNNKEL (reference sequence). V lost 2 bases to trimming and J lost 6 bases; unmatched junction nucleotides: 7. DNA of the CDR3: TGTGCCAGCAGCCAACTGGCAGGGGGTTCAAACACCATATATTTT. It yields the protein CASSQLAGGSNTIYF.

V is TRBV30 and J is TRBJ1-6; D is ambiguous. The CDR3 runs 15 residues. In germline, CDR1 is GTSNPN, CDR2 SVGIG (reference sequence). Between the trimmed V and J ends, which lost 1 base and 0 bases, there was a span of 7 bases. CDR3 protein: CAWSEGSSYNSPLHF. The CDR3, as DNA: TGTGCCTGGAGTGAAGGGAGCTCCTATAATTCACCCCTCCACTTT.

The J gene is TRBJ1-5, the V gene TRBV7-3; perhaps TRBD1 as D (5 bases). Germline CDR1 is SGHTA and CDR2 is FQGTGA. V shed 0 bases and J shed 0 bases, with 18 bases lying between them. The CDR3 sequence is 19 residues long. The CDR3: CASSLTGPTGAISNQPQHF. CDR3 coding DNA: TGTGCCAGCAGCTTAACCGGCCCGACCGGGGCTATTAGCAATCAGCCCCAGCATTTT.

The chain employs TRBV4-1 and TRBJ1-2, with unresolved D. This CDR3 contains 15 residues. Trimming took 1 base from V and 6 from J, leaving 15 bases between them. Looked up from germline, CDR1 is MGHRA and CDR2 is YSYEKL. The CDR3 spells CASSQGAGKGNGYTF. The CDR3 DNA follows: TGCGCCAGCAGCCAAGGTGCGGGGAAGGGAAATGGCTACACCTTC.

The rearrangement links TRBV28 to TRBJ1-5, with TRBD1 as a possible D gene (6 bases). The CDR3 runs 16 residues. Germline lookup yields CDR1 MDHEN and CDR2 SYDVKM. Trimming stripped 7 bases from V and 6 bases from J, with 22 bases between. This chain's CDR3 is CASNQDSNVPSQPQHF. The CDR3 region has the DNA TGTGCCAGCAATCAGGACAGCAATGTGCCCAGTCAGCCCCAGCATTTT. The variable domain in full, completed from reference TRBV28 and TRBJ1-5, reads DVKVTQSSRYLVKRTGEKVFLECVQDMDHENMFWYRQDPGLGLRLIYFSYDVKMKEKGDIPEGYSVSREKKERFSLILESASTNQTSMYLCASNQDSNVPSQPQHFGDGTRLSIL.

The chain joins TRBV2 to TRBJ2-2; no firm D call. CDR3 length equals 11 residues. CDR1 SNHLY and CDR2 FYNNEI come from the germline V gene. V lost 7 bases and J lost 5, with 5 bases in between. DNA for the CDR3: TGTGCCAGCAAAATTACCGGGGAGCTGTTTTTT. Its translation: CASKITGELFF. The full variable domain, in which reference TRBV2 and TRBJ2-2 provide the parts outside the CDR3, is EPEVTQTPSHQVTQMGQEVILRCVPISNHLYFYWYRQILGQKVEFLVSFYNNEISEKSEIFDDQFSVERPDGSNFTLKIRSTKLEDSAMYFCASKITGELFFGEGSRLTVL.

V and J are TRBV9 and TRBJ1-1; TRBD1 matches 10 bases. Germline loops: CDR1 SGDLS, CDR2 YYNGEE. The CDR3 covers 14 residues. Trimming took 4 bases from V and 6 from J; bases not matched to a gene: 6. CDR3 region: CASSPGQGSAEAFF. CDR3 nucleotide sequence: TGTGCCAGCAGCCCGGGACAGGGGAGCGCTGAAGCTTTCTTT.

There are a few counts of this clone. J is TRBJ2-1 and V is TRBV3-1 (or the pseudogene TRBV3-2); D remains unclear. Germline CDR1 and CDR2: LGHDT and YNNKEL (reference sequence). Trimming took off 6 bases at V and 6 bases at J, with 12 bases between the two ends. CDR3 length equals 13 residues. The CDR3 spells CASSLTVGNEQFF. The CDR3 region has the DNA TGTGCCAGCAGTCTCACCGTTGGCAATGAGCAGTTCTTC.

The V and J genes are TRBV9 and TRBJ2-1; the D gene is possibly TRBD2 (6 bases). The CDR3 contains 16 residues. V lost 0 bases to trimming and J lost 4 bases, with 14 bases between them. Per the germline V gene, CDR1 is SGDLS and CDR2 is YYNGEE. The CDR3 here is CASSVEWLANYNEQFF. In DNA form, the CDR3 reads TGTGCCAGCAGCGTAGAATGGCTAGCGAATTACAATGAGCAGTTCTTC. Full variable domain (missing parts from reference TRBV9 and TRBJ2-1): DSGVTQTPKHLITATGQRVTLRCSPRSGDLSVYWYQQSLDQGLQFLIQYYNGEERAKGNILERFSAQQFPDLHSELNLSSLELGDSALYFCASSVEWLANYNEQFFGPGTRLTVL.

CDR3 sequence (DNA): TGTGCCAGCAGTTCCCTTGGGACAGTAAATGAGCAGTTCTTC. It translates to CASSSLGTVNEQFF. The chain recombines TRBV6-5 with TRBJ2-1; 7 nucleotides align to TRBD1. Germline loops: CDR1 MNHEY, CDR2 SVGAGI. The CDR3 is 14 residues long. The junction had 7 bases not matched to a gene; V was cut back by 4 bases and J by 7 bases.

The chain joins TRBV6-6 to TRBJ1-4; D ambiguous. The length of the CDR3 is 11 residues. CDR1 MNHNY and CDR2 SVGAGI come from the germline V gene (reference sequence). Trimming took 10 bases from V and 4 from J, leaving 7 bases between them. The DNA for the CDR3 is TGTGCCACCGAGGGTAATGAAAAACTGTTTTTT. Residues: CATEGNEKLFF.

DNA of the CDR3: TGCAGCGTTGCGGTGGGGACAGGCACAGATACGCAGTATTTT. It is translated as CSVAVGTGTDTQYF. The chain is built from TRBV29-1 and TRBJ2-3; 7 bases line up with TRBD1. Trimming took 4 bases from V and 1 from J; bases not matched to a gene: 5. Germline-derived CDR1 and CDR2 are SQVTM and ANQGSEA. CDR3 length: 14 amino acids.

This clone has just one count. This sequence joins TRBV6-1 and TRBJ2-1; TRBD2 aligns across 11 bases. The CDR3 is 16 residues long. V lost 2 bases, J lost 4 bases, and 4 bases stayed unmatched. Germline assignment: CDR1 MNHNS and CDR2 SASEGT. The CDR3 DNA reads TGTGCCAGCAGTGAACTAGCGGGGGGAGATTACAATGAGCAGTTCTTC. Its translation is CASSELAGGDYNEQFF.

This chain connects TRBV5-6 to TRBJ2-5; no firm D call. V was shortened by 4 bases and J by 4 bases, with 11 bases between the two germline ends. Germline V gene sequence: CDR1 SGHDT, CDR2 YYEEEE. The length of the CDR3 is 13 residues. The CDR3 region is CASSQTSSETQYF. The CDR3 DNA reads TGTGCCAGCAGCCAGACAAGTTCAGAGACCCAGTACTTC.

This chain joins TRBV7-2 and TRBJ1-3; D not resolved. Germline V CDR1 and CDR2: SGHTA, FQGNSA. V was pared by 0 bases and J by 7 bases, with 7 bases between. The CDR3 length is 13 residues. This CDR3 is CASSLALRNTIYF. The CDR3 DNA reads TGTGCCAGCAGCTTAGCGCTAAGGAACACCATATATTTT.

The rearrangement uses TRBV28 and TRBJ1-5; 11 bases match TRBD1. The CDR3 length is 16 residues. V dropped 5 bases and J dropped 3; count of bases not matched to a gene: 6. CDR1 is MDHEN, CDR2 SYDVKM, per germline. CDR3 coding DNA: TGTGCCAGCAGTCCGTGGACAGGGGGCCTCAATCAGCCCCAGCATTTT. Its translation is CASSPWTGGLNQPQHF.